This T cell receptor beta chain was documented in a study of early T cells in non-severe SARS-CoV-2 infection (dated by TCRdb to about 2021). Concerning the study at large: Because TCR sequencing was done on bulk RNA from unsorted whole blood, the alpha and beta chains could not be paired.

A case-control design nested within a healthcare worker cohort in London, UK, was used, with weekly nasopharyngeal swab PCR tests and blood sampling performed. Healthcare workers were recruited between 23 and 31 March 2020, during the week of the UK lockdown, and were followed weekly for up to roughly 15 weeks. The research as a whole found: VDJdb matching was skewed toward anti-spike CD8 responses and likely underestimated virus-specific expansions, missing private and CD4 specificities.

CDR1 MDHEN and CDR2 SYDVKM were looked up in the germline V gene. From its cysteine to its phenylalanine, the CDR3 spans 13 amino acids. The CDR3 DNA has 39 bases and is translated from base 1. Trimming removed 2 bases from V and 3 bases from J, leaving 7 bases between the germline ends. There are many counts of this clonotype. Its antigen remains undetermined. No per-base quality is available; no much larger clone lies one base away. Libraries came from 5' RACE. The instrument was a NextSeq 500. Unique molecular identifiers were attached to individual cDNA molecules in the TCR library protocol so that sequencing error and PCR bias could be corrected. Both TCR alpha and beta chains were sequenced, and tight co-correlation was observed between alpha and beta sequence abundances in each sample. On the study's bioinformatics: V gene, J gene and CDR3 annotation of TCR sequences was performed with Decombinator V4. Expanded TCRs were defined as changing significantly between any two time points under a Poisson model with p below 0.0001. TCR abundances were normalised to the total number of TCRs sequenced per sample and were expressed as counts per million. TRAV1-2 paired with TRAJ12, TRAJ20 or TRAJ33 defined MAIT TCRs, while TRAV10 paired with TRAJ18 defined iNKT TCRs. A search of VDJdb, accessed on 1 November 2021, was run for TCRs annotated to CMV, EBV and SARS-CoV-2, with TCRs annotated for multiple antigens excluded. TCRdb redid the processing of the public reads, applying fastp at Q25 and MiXCR, and retained in-frame beta chains. Rows with a matching CDR3 protein are joined into one entry that keeps the most common DNA and genes. The V and J calls and clone size are TCRdb's, not the authors'. Counted in this sample were around 93,000 distinct CDR3 sequences; more than 10% of them appeared once. 4.4% of the sample lies in the top ten.

The rearrangement combines TRBV28 with TRBJ1-1, and the D gene may be TRBD1, 6 bases matching. The source of this sequence is an adult who was a healthcare worker with PCR-confirmed SARS-CoV-2 infection or an uninfected control (not recorded which). The sequencing here drew on whole blood, taken at baseline. The CDR3 reads CASSLRGYTEAFF. The nucleotide sequence reads TGTGCCAGCAGTTTAAGGGGGTACACTGAAGCTTTCTTT. Here the CDR3 is joined to the reference TRBV28 and TRBJ1-1 genes, and the full variable domain is: DVKVTQSSRYLVKRTGEKVFLECVQDMDHENMFWYRQDPGLGLRLIYFSYDVKMKEKGDIPEGYSVSREKKERFSLILESASTNQTSMYLCASSLRGYTEAFFGQGTRLTVV.